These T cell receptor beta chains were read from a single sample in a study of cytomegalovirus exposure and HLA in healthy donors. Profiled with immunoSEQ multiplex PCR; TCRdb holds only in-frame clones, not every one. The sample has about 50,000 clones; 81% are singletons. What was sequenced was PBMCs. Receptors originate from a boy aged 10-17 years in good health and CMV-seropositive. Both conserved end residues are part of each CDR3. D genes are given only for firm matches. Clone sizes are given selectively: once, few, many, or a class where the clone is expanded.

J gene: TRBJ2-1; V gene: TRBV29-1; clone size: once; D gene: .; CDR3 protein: CSVAGDEQFF; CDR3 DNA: TGCAGCGTTGCCGGTGATGAGCAGTTCTTC
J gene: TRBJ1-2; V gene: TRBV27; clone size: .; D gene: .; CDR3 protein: CASRHGVNYGYTF; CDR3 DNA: TGTGCCAGTCGCCACGGGGTTAACTATGGCTACACCTTC
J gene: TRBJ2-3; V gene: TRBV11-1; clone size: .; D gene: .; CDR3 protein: CASTPRGSSRTDTQYF; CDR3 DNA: TGTGCCAGCACCCCCCGAGGCAGCAGTCGTACAGATACGCAGTATTTT
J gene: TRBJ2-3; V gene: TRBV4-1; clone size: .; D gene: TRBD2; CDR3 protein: CASSPPAGGTDTQYF; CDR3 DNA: TGCGCCAGCAGCCCGCCAGCGGGGGGGACAGATACGCAGTATTTT
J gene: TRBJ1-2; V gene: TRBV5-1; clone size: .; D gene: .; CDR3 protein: CASSREDYGYTF; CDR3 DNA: TGCGCCAGCAGCCGAGAGGACTATGGCTACACCTTC
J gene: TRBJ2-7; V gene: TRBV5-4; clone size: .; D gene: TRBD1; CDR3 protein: CASSPGQAEQYF; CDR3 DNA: TGTGCCAGCAGCCCGGGACAGGCCGAGCAGTACTTC
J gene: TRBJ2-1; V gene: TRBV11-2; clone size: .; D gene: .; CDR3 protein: CASSGAGQFF; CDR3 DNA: TGTGCCAGCAGTGGGGCTGGGCAGTTCTTC
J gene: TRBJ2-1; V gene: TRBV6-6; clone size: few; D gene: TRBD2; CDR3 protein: CASGGVLNEQFF; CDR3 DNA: TGTGCCAGCGGGGGGGTCCTAAATGAGCAGTTCTTC
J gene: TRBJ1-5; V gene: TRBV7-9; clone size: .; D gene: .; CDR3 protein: CASSLGYQGIQPQHF; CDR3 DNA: TGTGCCAGCAGCTTAGGATATCAGGGTATACAGCCCCAGCATTTT
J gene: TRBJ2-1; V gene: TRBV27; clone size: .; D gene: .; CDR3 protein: CASSFPRRNEQFF; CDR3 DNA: TGTGCCAGCAGTTTCCCCAGGCGCAATGAGCAGTTCTTC
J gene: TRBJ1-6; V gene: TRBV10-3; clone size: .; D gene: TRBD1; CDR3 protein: CAIRSRDREKTPLHF; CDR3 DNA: TGTGCCATCAGAAGCCGGGACAGGGAAAAGACACCCCTCCACTTT
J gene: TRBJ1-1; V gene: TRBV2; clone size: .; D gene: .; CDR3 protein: CASTRALVTEAFF; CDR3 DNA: TGTGCCAGCACGAGGGCTCTTGTTACTGAAGCTTTCTTT
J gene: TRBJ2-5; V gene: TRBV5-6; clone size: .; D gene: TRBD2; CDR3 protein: CASSYGLGSMETQYF; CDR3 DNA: TGTGCCAGCAGCTATGGACTAGGCAGTATGGAGACCCAGTACTTC
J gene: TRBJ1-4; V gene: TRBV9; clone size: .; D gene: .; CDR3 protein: CASSREGTGNEKLFF; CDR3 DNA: TGTGCCAGCAGCCGAGAGGGGACTGGAAATGAAAAACTGTTTTTT
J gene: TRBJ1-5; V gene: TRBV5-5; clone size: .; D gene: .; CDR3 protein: CASSQTRVQGRGNQPQHF; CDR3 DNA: TGTGCCAGCAGCCAAACCCGGGTACAGGGTCGTGGCAATCAGCCCCAGCATTTT
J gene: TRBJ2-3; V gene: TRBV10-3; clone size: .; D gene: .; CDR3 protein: CAISESAGSTDTQYF; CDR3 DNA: TGTGCCATCAGTGAGTCCGCGGGAAGCACAGATACGCAGTATTTT
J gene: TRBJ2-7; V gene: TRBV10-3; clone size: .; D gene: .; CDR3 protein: CAISESWGKGDEQYF; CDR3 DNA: TGTGCCATCAGTGAGTCTTGGGGGAAGGGGGACGAGCAGTACTTC
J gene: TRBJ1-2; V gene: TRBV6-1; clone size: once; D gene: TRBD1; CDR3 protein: CASSGKNRGQGSNYGYTF; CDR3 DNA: TGTGCCAGCAGTGGTAAAAACAGGGGGCAGGGGTCTAACTATGGCTACACCTTC
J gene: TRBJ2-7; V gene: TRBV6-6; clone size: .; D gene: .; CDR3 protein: CASSLHRPGSSYEQYF; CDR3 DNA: TGTGCCAGCAGCTTACACCGCCCTGGGAGCTCCTACGAGCAGTACTTC
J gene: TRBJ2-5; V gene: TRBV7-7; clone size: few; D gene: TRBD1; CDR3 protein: CASSQLDREETQYF; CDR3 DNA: TGTGCTAGCAGCCAACTGGACAGGGAAGAGACCCAGTACTTC
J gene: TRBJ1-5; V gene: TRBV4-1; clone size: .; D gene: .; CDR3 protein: CASSQVQSNQPQHF; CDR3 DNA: TGCGCCAGCAGCCAAGTGCAGAGCAATCAGCCCCAGCATTTT
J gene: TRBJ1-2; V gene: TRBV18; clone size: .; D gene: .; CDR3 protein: CASSAARYYGYTF; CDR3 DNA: TGTGCCAGCTCAGCTGCCAGGTACTATGGCTACACCTTC
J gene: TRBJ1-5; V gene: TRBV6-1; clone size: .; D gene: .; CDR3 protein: CASSEQSRNQPQHF; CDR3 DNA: TGTGCCAGCAGTGAACAGAGCAGGAATCAGCCCCAGCATTTT
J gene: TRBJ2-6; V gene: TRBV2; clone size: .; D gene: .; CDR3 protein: CASRREPSGANVLTF; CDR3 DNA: TGTGCCAGCAGGCGAGAGCCCTCTGGGGCCAACGTCCTGACTTTC
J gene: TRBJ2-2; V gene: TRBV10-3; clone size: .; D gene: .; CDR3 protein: CAISGQNTGELFF; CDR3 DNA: TGTGCCATCAGTGGACAGAACACCGGGGAGCTGTTTTTT
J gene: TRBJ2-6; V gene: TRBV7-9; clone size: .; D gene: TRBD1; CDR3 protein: CASSHVTGNSGANVLTF; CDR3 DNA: TGTGCCAGCAGCCACGTGACAGGGAACTCTGGGGCCAACGTCCTGACTTTC
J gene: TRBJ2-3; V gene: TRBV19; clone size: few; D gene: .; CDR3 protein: CASSIWGGTDTQYF; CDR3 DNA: TGTGCCAGTAGTATTTGGGGGGGCACAGATACGCAGTATTTT
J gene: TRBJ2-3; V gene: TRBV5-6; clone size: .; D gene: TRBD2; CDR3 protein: CASTRHGGSTDTQYF; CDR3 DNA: TGTGCCAGCACTCGTCACGGGGGGTCCACAGATACGCAGTATTTT
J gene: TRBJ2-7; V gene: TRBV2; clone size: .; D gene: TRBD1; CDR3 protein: CASSGPKTGRSTYEQYF; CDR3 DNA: TGTGCCAGCAGCGGCCCTAAGACAGGGAGATCCACCTACGAGCAGTACTTC
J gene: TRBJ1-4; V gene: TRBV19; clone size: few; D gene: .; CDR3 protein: CASRPGGYNEKLFF; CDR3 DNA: TGTGCCAGTCGACCGGGAGGGTATAATGAAAAACTGTTTTTT
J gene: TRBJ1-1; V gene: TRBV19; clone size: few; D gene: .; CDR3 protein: CASSIEGPNTEAFF; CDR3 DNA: TGTGCCAGTAGTATAGAGGGGCCGAACACTGAAGCTTTCTTT
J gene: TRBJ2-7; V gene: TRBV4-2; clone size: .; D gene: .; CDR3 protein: CASSHIGSYEQYF; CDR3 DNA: TGTGCCAGCAGCCATATCGGGAGTTACGAGCAGTACTTC
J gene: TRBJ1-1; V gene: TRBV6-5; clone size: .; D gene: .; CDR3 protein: CASSLTGDTEAFF; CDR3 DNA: TGTGCCAGCAGTTTGACGGGTGATACTGAAGCTTTCTTT
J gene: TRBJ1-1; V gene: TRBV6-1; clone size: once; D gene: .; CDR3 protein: CASSEWGGKIAEAFF; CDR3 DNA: TGTGCCAGCAGTGAATGGGGGGGGAAAATCGCTGAAGCTTTCTTT
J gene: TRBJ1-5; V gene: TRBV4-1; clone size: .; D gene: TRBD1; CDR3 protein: CASSQFGQGVSNQPQHF; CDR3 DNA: TGCGCCAGCAGCCAATTCGGACAGGGTGTAAGCAATCAGCCCCAGCATTTT
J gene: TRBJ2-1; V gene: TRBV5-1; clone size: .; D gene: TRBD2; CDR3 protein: CASSLGGGRGINEQFF; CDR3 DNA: TGCGCCAGCAGCTTGGGGGGAGGGAGGGGAATAAATGAGCAGTTCTTC
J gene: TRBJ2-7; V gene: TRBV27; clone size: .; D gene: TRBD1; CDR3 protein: CASSFQGQGINEQYF; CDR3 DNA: TGTGCCAGCAGTTTCCAGGGACAGGGTATTAACGAGCAGTACTTC
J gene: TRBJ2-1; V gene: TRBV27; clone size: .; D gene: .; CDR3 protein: CASSLLLAQHNEQFF; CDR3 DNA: TGTGCCAGCAGTTTATTGTTGGCACAGCACAATGAGCAGTTCTTC
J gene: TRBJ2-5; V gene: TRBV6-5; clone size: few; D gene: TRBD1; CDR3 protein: CASSSPLTGEQYF; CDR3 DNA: TGTGCCAGCAGTTCCCCCTTGACAGGGGAGCAGTACTTC
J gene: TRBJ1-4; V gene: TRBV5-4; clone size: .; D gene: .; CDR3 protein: CASSGWGRNEKLFF; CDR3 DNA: TGTGCCAGCAGCGGGTGGGGGCGCAATGAAAAACTGTTTTTT
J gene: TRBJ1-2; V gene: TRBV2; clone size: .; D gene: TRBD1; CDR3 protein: CASSPSAGQGFYGYTF; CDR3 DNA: TGTGCCAGCAGTCCCTCTGCAGGACAGGGGTTCTATGGCTACACCTTC
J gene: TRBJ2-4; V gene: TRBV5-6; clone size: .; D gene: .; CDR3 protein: CASSSKRRNRDVAKNIQYF; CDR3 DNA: TGTGCCAGCAGCTCCAAAAGGCGTAACAGGGACGTTGCCAAAAACATTCAGTACTTC
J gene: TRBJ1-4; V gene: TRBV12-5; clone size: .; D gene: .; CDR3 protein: CASGLVGSGEKLFF; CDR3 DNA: TGTGCTAGTGGTTTGGTAGGTAGCGGGGAAAAACTGTTTTTT
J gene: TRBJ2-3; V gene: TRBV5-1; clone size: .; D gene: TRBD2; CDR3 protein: CASSEGLAGGTDTQYF; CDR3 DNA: TGCGCCAGCAGCGAAGGACTAGCGGGGGGCACAGATACGCAGTATTTT
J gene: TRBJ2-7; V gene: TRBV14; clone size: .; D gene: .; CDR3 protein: CASSRGPATYEQYF; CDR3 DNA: TGTGCCAGCAGCCGAGGGCCGGCAACCTACGAGCAGTACTTC
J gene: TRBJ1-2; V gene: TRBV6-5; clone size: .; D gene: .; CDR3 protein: CASTVGGAYGYTF; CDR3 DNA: TGTGCCAGCACTGTGGGGGGGGCTTATGGCTACACCTTC
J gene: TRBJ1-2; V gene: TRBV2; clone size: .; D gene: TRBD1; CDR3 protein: CASSEGDRFCGYTF; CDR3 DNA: TGTGCCAGCAGTGAAGGGGACAGATTCTGTGGCTACACCTTC
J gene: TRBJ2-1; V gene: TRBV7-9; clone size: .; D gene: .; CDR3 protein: CASSLSSASSSYNERFF; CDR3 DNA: TGTGCCAGCAGCTTATCTTCAGCCTCGAGCTCCTACAATGAGCGGTTCTTC
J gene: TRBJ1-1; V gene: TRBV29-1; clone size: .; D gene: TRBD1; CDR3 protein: CSVGDDRAAEAFF; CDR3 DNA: TGCAGCGTTGGGGATGACAGGGCAGCTGAAGCTTTCTTT
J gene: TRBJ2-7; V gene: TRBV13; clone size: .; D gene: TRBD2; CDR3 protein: CASSLGSSGGASYEQYF; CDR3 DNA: TGTGCCAGCAGCTTAGGGTCTAGCGGGGGAGCCTCGTACGAGCAGTACTTC
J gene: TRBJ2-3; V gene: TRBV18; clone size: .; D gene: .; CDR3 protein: CASSQGVGRDTQYF; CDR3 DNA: TGTGCCAGCTCACAGGGAGTGGGCAGGGATACGCAGTATTTT
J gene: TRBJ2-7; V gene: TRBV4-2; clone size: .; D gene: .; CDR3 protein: CASSQSSQGTYEQYF; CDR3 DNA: TGTGCCAGCAGCCAATCGTCACAGGGCACCTACGAGCAGTACTTC
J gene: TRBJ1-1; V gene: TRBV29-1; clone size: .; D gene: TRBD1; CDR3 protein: CSATDRVAFF; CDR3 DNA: TGCAGCGCTACCGACAGGGTAGCTTTCTTT
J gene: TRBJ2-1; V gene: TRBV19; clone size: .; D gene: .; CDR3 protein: CASRPTDLGGAGEQFF; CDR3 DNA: TGTGCCAGTAGACCTACCGACTTGGGGGGAGCGGGTGAGCAGTTCTTC
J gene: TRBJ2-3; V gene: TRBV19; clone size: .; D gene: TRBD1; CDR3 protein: CASGQGLTYRTDTQYF; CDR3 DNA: TGTGCCAGTGGACAGGGACTGACATATCGCACAGATACGCAGTATTTT
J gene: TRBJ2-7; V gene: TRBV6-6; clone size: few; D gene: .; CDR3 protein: CASSRRGGHEQYF; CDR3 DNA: TGTGCCAGCAGTAGGAGGGGTGGGCACGAGCAGTACTTC
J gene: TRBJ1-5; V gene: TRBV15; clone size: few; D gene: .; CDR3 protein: CATSRRETGLYISNQPQHF; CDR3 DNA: TGTGCCACCAGCAGGAGGGAGACAGGCCTTTATATCAGCAATCAGCCCCAGCATTTT
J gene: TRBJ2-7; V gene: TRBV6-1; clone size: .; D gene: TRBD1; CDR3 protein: CASSEQSRGGQVGHEQYF; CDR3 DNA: TGTGCCAGCAGTGAACAAAGCCGAGGAGGACAGGTAGGGCACGAGCAGTACTTC
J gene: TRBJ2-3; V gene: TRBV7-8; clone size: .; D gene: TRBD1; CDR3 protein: CASSLGSWAGGVRGADTQYF; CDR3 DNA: TGTGCCAGCAGCTTGGGCTCGTGGGCAGGGGGCGTCCGGGGCGCAGATACGCAGTATTTT